A single sample is the source of the 12 T cell receptor beta chains below, sequenced in a study of blood T cell repertoires in COVID-19. Method: immunoSEQ multiplex PCR; TCRdb's copy keeps in-frame clones and lacks some. The sample records over 250,000 clones, more than 75% being singletons. The sequenced material came from peripheral blood. These receptors were collected from a man aged 35-49 years who had recovered from COVID-19.

V gene TRBV7-2 combines with J gene TRBJ2-5; no clear D gene. V gave up 0 bases and J gave up 2 bases, with 4 bases separating them. Per the germline V gene, CDR1 is SGHTA and CDR2 is FQGNSA. The CDR3 is 13 amino acids. The CDR3, as DNA: TGTGCCAGCAGCTTAGCTATTCAAGAGACCCAGTACTTC. Residues: CASSLAIQETQYF.

This clone has only one observation. The rearrangement joins TRBV9 to TRBJ2-2; 9 nucleotides line up with TRBD2. Germline V lookup: CDR1 SGDLS, CDR2 YYNGEE. The junction had 9 bases not matched to a gene; V was cut back by 0 bases and J by 6 bases. The CDR3 is 17 amino acids. The CDR3 loop is CASSVATSGGLSGELFF. In DNA form, the CDR3 reads TGTGCCAGCAGCGTAGCGACCAGCGGGGGGCTATCCGGGGAGCTGTTTTTT.

V usage is TRBV19 and J usage is TRBJ1-5; 7 nucleotides match TRBD1. Germline-derived CDR1 and CDR2 are LNHDA and SQIVND (reference sequence). There are 14 residues in the CDR3. V was clipped by 5 bases and J by 6 bases; unmatched bases: 7. The CDR3 reads CASSLDRVGQPQHF. The DNA of the CDR3 is TGTGCCAGTAGTCTTGACAGGGTGGGTCAGCCCCAGCATTTT.

The J gene is TRBJ2-1, the V gene TRBV6-4, with D possibly TRBD1 on 6 matching bases. The CDR3 is 14 residues long. CDR1 and CDR2 (germline): MRHNA, SNTAGT. The V end lost 5 bases, the J end lost 3 bases, and 11 bases lay between the germline ends. CDR3 loop: CASSPGTHYNEQFF. The DNA for the CDR3 is TGTGCCAGCAGTCCCGGGACACACTACAATGAGCAGTTCTTC.

The CDR3 DNA follows: TGTGCCAGCAGACCTAGCGTTTACAATGAGCAGTTCTTC. It yields the protein CASRPSVYNEQFF. The chain links TRBV27 to TRBJ2-1, with D possibly TRBD2 on 6 matching bases. Trimming took 6 bases from V and 4 from J, leaving 10 bases between them. This CDR3 is 13 amino acids long. Germline assignment: CDR1 MNHEY and CDR2 SMNVEV (reference sequence).

This clone was seen more than once but under ten times. The chain uses TRBV2 and TRBJ2-7; 13 bases align to TRBD2. The germline V gene encodes CDR1 SNHLY and CDR2 FYNNEI. J was trimmed by 5 bases and V by 7 bases; bases with no gene match: 5. The CDR3 has 14 amino acids. CDR3 loop: CASTLGLAGDEQYF. CDR3 DNA: TGTGCCAGCACCCTCGGACTAGCGGGAGACGAGCAGTACTTC.

This clone was recorded only once. The V call is TRBV5-1, the J call TRBJ1-2; 7 bases are shared with TRBD1. CDR3 length: 15 amino acids. V was pared by 6 bases and J by 4 bases, with 12 bases of the junction left unmatched. CDR1 is SGHRS and CDR2 is YFSETQ in the germline V gene. The CDR3 nucleotides are TGCGCCAGCAACGTTGGGGCAGGGGGATTCTATGGCTACACCTTC. The encoded protein is CASNVGAGGFYGYTF.

This clone was seen a handful of times. The CDR3 sequence: CASSLLFGTGGFGELFF. The CDR3 DNA reads TGTGCCAGCAGCTTACTTTTCGGGACAGGGGGCTTCGGGGAGCTGTTTTTT. V usage is TRBV7-9 and J usage is TRBJ2-2; 12 nucleotides align to TRBD1. Germline assignment: CDR1 SEHNR and CDR2 FQNEAQ (reference sequence). With V trimmed by 2 bases and J by 7 bases, 8 bases remained unmatched. The CDR3 runs 17 residues.

The V gene is TRBV11-2, the J gene TRBJ2-3, with 11 bases matching TRBD2. V shed 1 base and J 4 bases; nucleotides not matched to a gene: 1. Looked up from germline, CDR1 is SGHAT and CDR2 is FQNNGV. This CDR3 spans 15 amino acids. The CDR3 region has the DNA TGTGCCAGCAGCTTAGGGGGACTAGCGGCAGATACGCAGTATTTT. Its translation is CASSLGGLAADTQYF.

The rearrangement uses TRBV5-4 and TRBJ2-7; no reliable D call. Germline CDR1 is SGHNT and CDR2 is YYREEE (reference sequence). The CDR3 loop spans 16 amino acids. With 2 bases removed from V and 0 bases from J, the gap between germline ends came to 15 bases. CDR3 sequence: CASSFYRPLSSYEQYF. Written as DNA, the CDR3 is TGTGCCAGCAGCTTCTACAGACCTTTAAGCTCCTACGAGCAGTACTTC.

The rearrangement joins TRBV29-1 to TRBJ1-2; TRBD1 might be the D (6 bases). The CDR3 runs to 13 residues. V gave up 6 bases and J gave up 1 base, with 12 bases separating them. The germline V gene has CDR1 SQVTM and CDR2 ANQGSEA. The CDR3 sequence is CSVGTGNNYGYTF. As DNA, the CDR3 is TGCAGCGTGGGAACAGGGAATAACTATGGCTACACCTTC.

This chain uses TRBV11-2 with TRBJ2-5; D gene ambiguous. With 1 base removed from V and 5 bases from J, the gap between germline ends came to 11 bases. This CDR3 has 14 residues. Germline CDR1 reads SGHAT; CDR2 reads FQNNGV. In nucleotides, the CDR3 is TGTGCCAGCAGCTTAGTGGTAGCCCTCGAGACCCAGTACTTC. Translating gives CASSLVVALETQYF.